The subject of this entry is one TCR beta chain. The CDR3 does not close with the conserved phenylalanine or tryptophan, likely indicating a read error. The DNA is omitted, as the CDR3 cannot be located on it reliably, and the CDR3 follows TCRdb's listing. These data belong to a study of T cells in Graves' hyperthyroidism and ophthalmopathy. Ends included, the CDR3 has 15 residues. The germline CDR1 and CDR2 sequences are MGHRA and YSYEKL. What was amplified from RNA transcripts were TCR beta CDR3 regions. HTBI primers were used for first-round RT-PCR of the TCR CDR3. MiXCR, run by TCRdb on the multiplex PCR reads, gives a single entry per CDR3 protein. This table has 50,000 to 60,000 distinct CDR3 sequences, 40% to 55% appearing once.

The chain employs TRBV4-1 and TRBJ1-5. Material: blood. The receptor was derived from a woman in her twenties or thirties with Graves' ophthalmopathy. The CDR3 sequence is CASSQSQNSNQPQLP.